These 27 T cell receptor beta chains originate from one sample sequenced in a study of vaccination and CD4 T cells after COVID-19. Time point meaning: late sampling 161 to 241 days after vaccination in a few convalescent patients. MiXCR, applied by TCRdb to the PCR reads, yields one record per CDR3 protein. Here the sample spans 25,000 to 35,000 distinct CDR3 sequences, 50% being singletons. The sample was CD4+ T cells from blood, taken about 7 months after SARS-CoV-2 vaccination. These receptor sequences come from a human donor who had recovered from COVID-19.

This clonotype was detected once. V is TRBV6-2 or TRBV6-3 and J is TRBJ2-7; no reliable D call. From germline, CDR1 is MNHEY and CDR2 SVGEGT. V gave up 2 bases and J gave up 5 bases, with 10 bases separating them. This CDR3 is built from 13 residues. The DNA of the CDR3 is TGTGCCAGCAGTTACCACCTTCCTAACGAGCAGTACTTC. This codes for CASSYHLPNEQYF.

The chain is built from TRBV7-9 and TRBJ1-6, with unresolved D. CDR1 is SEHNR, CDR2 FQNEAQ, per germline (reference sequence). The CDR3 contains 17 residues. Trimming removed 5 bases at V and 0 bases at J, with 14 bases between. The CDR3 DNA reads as TGTGCCAGCAGCCGCGGCGTAGGGAGCTCCTATAATTCACCCCTCCACTTT. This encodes CASSRGVGSSYNSPLHF.

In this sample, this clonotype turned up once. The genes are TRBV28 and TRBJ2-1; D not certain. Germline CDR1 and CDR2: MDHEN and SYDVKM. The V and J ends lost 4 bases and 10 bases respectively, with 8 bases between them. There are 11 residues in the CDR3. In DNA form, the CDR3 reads TGTGCCAGCAGTTACATGCGGGAGCAGTTCTTC. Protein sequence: CASSYMREQFF.

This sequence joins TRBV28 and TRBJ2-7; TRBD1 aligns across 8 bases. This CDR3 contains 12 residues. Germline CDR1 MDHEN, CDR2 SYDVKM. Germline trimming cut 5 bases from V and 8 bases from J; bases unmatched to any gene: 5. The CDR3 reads CASSKRQGQQYF. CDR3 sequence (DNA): TGTGCCAGCAGTAAACGACAGGGGCAGCAGTACTTC.

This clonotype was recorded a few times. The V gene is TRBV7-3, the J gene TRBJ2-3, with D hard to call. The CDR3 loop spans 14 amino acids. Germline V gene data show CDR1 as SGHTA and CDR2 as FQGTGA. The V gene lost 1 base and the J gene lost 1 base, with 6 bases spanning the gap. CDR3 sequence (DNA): TGTGCCAGCAGCTTAATCTTCGGCACAGATACGCAGTATTTT. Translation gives CASSLIFGTDTQYF.

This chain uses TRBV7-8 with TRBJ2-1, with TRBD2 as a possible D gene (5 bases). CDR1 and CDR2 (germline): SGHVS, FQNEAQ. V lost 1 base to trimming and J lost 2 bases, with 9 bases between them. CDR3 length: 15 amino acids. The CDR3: CASSLGSVTYNEQFF. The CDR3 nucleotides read TGTGCCAGCAGCTTAGGTAGCGTCACCTACAATGAGCAGTTCTTC. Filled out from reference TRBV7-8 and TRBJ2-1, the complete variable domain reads GAGVSQSPRYKVAKRGQDVALRCDPISGHVSLFWYQQALGQGPEFLTYFQNEAQLDKSGLPSDRFFAERPEGSVSTLKIQRTQQEDSAVYLCASSLGSVTYNEQFFGPGTRLTVL.

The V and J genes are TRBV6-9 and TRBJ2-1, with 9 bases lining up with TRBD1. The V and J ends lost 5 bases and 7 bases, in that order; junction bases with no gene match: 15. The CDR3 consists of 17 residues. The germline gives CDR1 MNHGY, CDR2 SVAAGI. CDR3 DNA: TGTGCCAGCAGTGGGATATTTGGGACAGGGAGGAGGAATGAGCAGTTCTTC. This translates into CASSGIFGTGRRNEQFF.

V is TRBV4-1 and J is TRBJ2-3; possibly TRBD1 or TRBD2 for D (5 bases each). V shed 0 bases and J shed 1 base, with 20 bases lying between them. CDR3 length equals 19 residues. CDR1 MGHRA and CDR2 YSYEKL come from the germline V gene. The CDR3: CASSQERGAPRAGTDTQYF. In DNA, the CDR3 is TGCGCCAGCAGCCAAGAAAGAGGGGCTCCCAGGGCTGGCACAGATACGCAGTATTTT.

CDR3: CASSIAGRDQPQHF. CDR3 coding DNA: TGTGCCAGTAGTATTGCAGGGAGGGATCAGCCCCAGCATTTT. This chain uses TRBV19 with TRBJ1-5, with TRBD1 as a possible D gene (5 bases). The CDR3 is made up of 14 amino acids. Germline lookup yields CDR1 LNHDA and CDR2 SQIVND (reference sequence). V gave up 3 bases and J gave up 5 bases, with 11 bases separating them.

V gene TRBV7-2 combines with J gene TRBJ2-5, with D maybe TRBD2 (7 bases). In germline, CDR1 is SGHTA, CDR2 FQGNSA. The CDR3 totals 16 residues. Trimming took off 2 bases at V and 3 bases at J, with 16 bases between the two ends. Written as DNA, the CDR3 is TGTGCCAGCAGCTTATGGGCTCGGGGGGCTAAAGAGACCCAGTACTTC. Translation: CASSLWARGAKETQYF. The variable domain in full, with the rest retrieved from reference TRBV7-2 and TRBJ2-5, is GAGVSQSPSNKVTEKGKDVELRCDPISGHTALYWYRQSLGQGLEFLIYFQGNSAPDKSGLPSDRFSAERTGGSVSTLTIQRTQQEDSAVYLCASSLWARGAKETQYFGPGTRLLVL.

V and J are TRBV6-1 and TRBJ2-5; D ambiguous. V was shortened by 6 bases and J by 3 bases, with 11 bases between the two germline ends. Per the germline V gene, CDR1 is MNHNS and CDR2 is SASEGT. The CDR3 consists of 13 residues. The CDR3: CASRGILEETQYF. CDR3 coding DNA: TGTGCCAGCAGGGGTATTTTAGAAGAGACCCAGTACTTC.

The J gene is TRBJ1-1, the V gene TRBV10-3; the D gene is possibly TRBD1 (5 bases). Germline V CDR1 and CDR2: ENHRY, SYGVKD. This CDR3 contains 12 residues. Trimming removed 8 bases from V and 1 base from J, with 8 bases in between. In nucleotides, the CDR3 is TGTGCCATCGCCAGGGAGAACACTGAAGCTTTCTTT. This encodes CAIARENTEAFF.

The chain's CDR3 is CSARDRRDIYTEAFF. CDR3 DNA sequence: TGCAGTGCTAGAGATCGCCGGGACATATACACTGAAGCTTTCTTT. This chain connects TRBV20-1 to TRBJ1-1, with D perhaps TRBD1 (6 bases). V lost 0 bases to trimming and J lost 3 bases, with 14 bases between them. Germline V gives CDR1 DFQATT, CDR2 SNEGSKA (reference sequence). This CDR3 comprises 15 residues.

The CDR3 loop is CASSRRGAGTGELFF. The CDR3 nucleotides are TGTGCCAGCTCAAGACGGGGGGCAGGAACCGGGGAGCTGTTTTTT. This chain links TRBV19 with TRBJ2-2; the D gene is possibly TRBD2 (7 bases). The CDR3 spans 15 residues. CDR1 is LNHDA and CDR2 is SQIVND in the germline V gene (reference sequence). Trimming took off 9 bases at V and 5 bases at J, with 19 bases between the two ends.

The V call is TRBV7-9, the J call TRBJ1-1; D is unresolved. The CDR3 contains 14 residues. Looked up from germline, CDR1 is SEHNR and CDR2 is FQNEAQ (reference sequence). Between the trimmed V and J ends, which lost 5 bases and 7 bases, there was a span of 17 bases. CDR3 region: CASSQRFGRIEAFF. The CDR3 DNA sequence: TGTGCCAGCAGCCAGCGGTTCGGTCGTATTGAAGCTTTCTTT. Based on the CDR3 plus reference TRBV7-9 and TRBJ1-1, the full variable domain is DTGVSQNPRHKITKRGQNVTFRCDPISEHNRLYWYRQTLGQGPEFLTYFQNEAQLEKSRLLSDRFSAERPKGSFSTLEIQRTEQGDSAMYLCASSQRFGRIEAFFGQGTRLTVV.

CDR3 sequence reads: CASSPRTAYYEQYF. CDR3 DNA: TGTGCCAGCAGCCCGCGGACAGCCTACTACGAGCAGTACTTC. This chain links TRBV7-9 with TRBJ2-7; TRBD1 is a possible D gene (6 bases). V was pared by 5 bases and J by 3 bases, with 14 bases between. The CDR3 loop spans 14 amino acids. CDR1 and CDR2 from the germline V gene are SEHNR and FQNEAQ (reference sequence).

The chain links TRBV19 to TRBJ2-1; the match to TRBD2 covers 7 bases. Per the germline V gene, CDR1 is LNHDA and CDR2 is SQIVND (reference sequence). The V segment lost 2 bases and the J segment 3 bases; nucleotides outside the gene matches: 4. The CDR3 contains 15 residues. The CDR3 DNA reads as TGTGCCAGTAGTATAAACGGGAGGCACTACAATGAGCAGTTCTTC. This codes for CASSINGRHYNEQFF.

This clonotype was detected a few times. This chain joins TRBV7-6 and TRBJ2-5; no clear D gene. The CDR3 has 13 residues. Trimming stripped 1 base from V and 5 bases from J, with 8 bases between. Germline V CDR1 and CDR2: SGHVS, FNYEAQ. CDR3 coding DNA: TGTGCCAGCAGCTTAGTAGCATCCGAGACCCAGTACTTC. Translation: CASSLVASETQYF.

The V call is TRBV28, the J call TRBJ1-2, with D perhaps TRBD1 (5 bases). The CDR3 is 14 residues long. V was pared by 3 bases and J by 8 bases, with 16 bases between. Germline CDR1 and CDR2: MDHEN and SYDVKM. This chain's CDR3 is CASSFPAGIGGYTF. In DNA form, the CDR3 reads TGTGCCAGCAGTTTCCCGGCAGGGATAGGGGGCTACACCTTC.

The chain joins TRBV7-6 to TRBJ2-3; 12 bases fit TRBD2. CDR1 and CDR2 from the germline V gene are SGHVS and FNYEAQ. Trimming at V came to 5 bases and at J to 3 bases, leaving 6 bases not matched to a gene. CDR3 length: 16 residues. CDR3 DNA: TGTGCCAGCAGCCTTCTAGCGGGAGGGTTGACAGATACGCAGTATTTT. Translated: CASSLLAGGLTDTQYF. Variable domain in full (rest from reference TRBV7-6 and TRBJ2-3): GAGVSQSPRYKVTKRGQDVALRCDPISGHVSLYWYRQALGQGPEFLTYFNYEAQQDKSGLPNDRFSAERPEGSISTLTIQRTEQRDSAMYRCASSLLAGGLTDTQYFGPGTRLTVL.

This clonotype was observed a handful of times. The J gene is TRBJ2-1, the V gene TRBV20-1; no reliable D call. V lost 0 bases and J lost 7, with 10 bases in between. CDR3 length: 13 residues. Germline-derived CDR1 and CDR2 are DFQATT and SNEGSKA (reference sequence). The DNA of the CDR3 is TGCAGTGCTAGAGATAACGTTAGGAATGAGCAGTTCTTC. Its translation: CSARDNVRNEQFF.

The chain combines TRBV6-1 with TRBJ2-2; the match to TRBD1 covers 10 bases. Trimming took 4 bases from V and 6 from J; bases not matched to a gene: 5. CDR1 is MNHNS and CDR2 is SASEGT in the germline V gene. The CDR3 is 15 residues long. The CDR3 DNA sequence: TGTGCCAGCAGTGTGGAGACAGGGGGCGCCGGGGAGCTGTTTTTT. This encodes CASSVETGGAGELFF.

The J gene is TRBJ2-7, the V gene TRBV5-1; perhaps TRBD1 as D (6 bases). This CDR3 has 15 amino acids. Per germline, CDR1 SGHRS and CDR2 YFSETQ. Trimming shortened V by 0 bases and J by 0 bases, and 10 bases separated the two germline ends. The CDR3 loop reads CASSLVGTSSYEQYF. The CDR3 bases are TGCGCCAGCAGCTTGGTGGGGACAAGCTCCTACGAGCAGTACTTC. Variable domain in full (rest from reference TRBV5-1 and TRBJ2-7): KAGVTQTPRYLIKTRGQQVTLSCSPISGHRSVSWYQQTPGQGLQFLFEYFSETQRNKGNFPGRFSGRQFSNSRSEMNVSTLELGDSALYLCASSLVGTSSYEQYFGPGTRLTVT.

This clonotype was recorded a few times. CDR3 region: CASSPRDNEQFF. CDR3 bases: TGTGCCAGCAGTCCTAGGGACAATGAGCAGTTCTTC. The chain carries TRBV7-9 and TRBJ2-1; D is undetermined. This CDR3 is built from 12 residues. Trimming took 6 bases from V and 5 from J, leaving 8 bases between them. CDR1 is SEHNR, CDR2 FQNEAQ, per germline (reference sequence).

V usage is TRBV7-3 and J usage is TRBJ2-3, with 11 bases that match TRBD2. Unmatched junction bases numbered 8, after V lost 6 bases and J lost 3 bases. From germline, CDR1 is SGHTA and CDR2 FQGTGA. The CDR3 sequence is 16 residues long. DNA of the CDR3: TGTGCCAGCAGTCCGACTAGCGGGGCCGGAACAGATACGCAGTATTTT. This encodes CASSPTSGAGTDTQYF.

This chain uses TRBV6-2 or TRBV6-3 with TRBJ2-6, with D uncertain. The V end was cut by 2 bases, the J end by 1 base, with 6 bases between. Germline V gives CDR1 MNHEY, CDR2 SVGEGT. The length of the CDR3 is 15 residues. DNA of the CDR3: TGTGCCAGCAGTTACAGGGTTTCTGGGGCCAACGTCCTGACTTTC. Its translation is CASSYRVSGANVLTF.

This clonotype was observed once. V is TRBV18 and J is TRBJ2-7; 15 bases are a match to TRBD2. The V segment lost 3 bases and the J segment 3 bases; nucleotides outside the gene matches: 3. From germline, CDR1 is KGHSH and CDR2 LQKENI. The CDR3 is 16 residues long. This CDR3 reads CASSPPGLAGGYEQYF. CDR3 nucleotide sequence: TGTGCCAGCTCACCGCCGGGACTAGCGGGGGGCTACGAGCAGTACTTC. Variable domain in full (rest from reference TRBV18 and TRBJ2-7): NAGVMQNPRHLVRRRGQEARLRCSPMKGHSHVYWYRQLPEEGLKFMVYLQKENIIDESGMPKERFSAEFPKEGPSILRIQQVVRGDSAAYFCASSPPGLAGGYEQYFGPGTRLTVT.